Shown below are 29 T cell receptor beta chains from a single sample sequenced in a study of multiple sclerosis patients with progressive multifocal leukoencephalopathy. TCRdb's copy holds only in-frame clones and misses some; the assay was immunoSEQ multiplex PCR. The data hold about 33,000 clones, with roughly 90% observed a single time. Indicated time point: time of PML onset. The sample was PBMCs, taken from a patient treated with natalizumab. The receptors come from a human donor with progressive multifocal leukoencephalopathy.

This chain uses TRBV29-1 with TRBJ1-4; TRBD1 matches at 7 bases. This CDR3 region has 13 residues. Per the germline V gene, CDR1 is SQVTM and CDR2 is ANQGSEA. J lost 8 bases, V lost 3 bases, and 6 bases had no gene match. The chain's CDR3 is CSVDETGKEKLFF. CDR3 nucleotides: TGCAGCGTTGATGAGACAGGGAAGGAAAAACTGTTTTTT.

The J gene is TRBJ1-5, the V gene TRBV7-8, with D possibly matching TRBD1 (5 bases). Germline V gene sequence: CDR1 SGHVS, CDR2 FQNEAQ. Trimming removed 4 bases at V and 5 bases at J, with 12 bases between. The CDR3 loop spans 14 amino acids. The DNA of the CDR3 is TGTGCCAGCAGCTCCGACAGAAATCATCAGCCCCAGCATTTT. Amino acids: CASSSDRNHQPQHF.

This chain uses TRBV6-6 with TRBJ1-2; D is possibly TRBD1 (5 bases). This CDR3 has 14 amino acids. From germline, CDR1 is MNHNY and CDR2 SVGAGI (reference sequence). V was clipped by 9 bases and J by 6 bases, with 20 bases between them. As DNA, the CDR3 is TGTGCCAGTAGGCCTTTGGAGGGGCTCGATGGCTACACCTTC. Translation: CASRPLEGLDGYTF.

This rearrangement joins TRBV28 to TRBJ1-2, with D perhaps matching TRBD1 (6 bases). Germline values: CDR1 MDHEN, CDR2 SYDVKM. There are 13 residues in the CDR3. V was shortened by 7 bases and J by 7 bases, with 16 bases between the two germline ends. CDR3 bases: TGTGCCAGCATTCAGCAGGGGACGTCTGGCTACACCTTC. It is translated as CASIQQGTSGYTF.

This chain links TRBV30 with TRBJ2-7; no reliable D call. The CDR3 has 13 residues. Deletions cut 0 bases from V and 3 bases from J, with 9 bases between. Germline values: CDR1 GTSNPN, CDR2 SVGIG (reference sequence). CDR3 sequence (DNA): TGTGCCTGGAGTGTACAAAACGGCTACGAGCAGTACTTC. Translating it yields CAWSVQNGYEQYF.

This clone was found a few times. V usage is TRBV7-2 and J usage is TRBJ1-3; D is unresolved. Germline-derived CDR1 and CDR2 are SGHTA and FQGNSA. Trimming removed 0 bases at V and 2 bases at J, with 5 bases between. The CDR3 is 14 residues long. DNA of the CDR3: TGTGCCAGCAGCTTAGCGCCTGCTGGAAACACCATATATTTT. Its translation: CASSLAPAGNTIYF.

V usage is TRBV21-1 and J usage is TRBJ2-7; the D call in the table, TRBD2, was not verified against the DNA. TRBV21-1 is a recognized pseudogene. This CDR3 is built from 16 residues. CDR3 bases: TGTGCCAGCAGCCCCCCTAGGAGCACGAGCTCCTACGAGCAGTACTTC. Protein product: CASSPPRSTSSYEQYF.

In its sample, this clone was seen a few times. The chain has TRBV4-3 and TRBJ2-7, with D unresolved. CDR3 size: 14 residues. The V end was cut by 0 bases, the J end by 2 bases, with 8 bases between. CDR1 is LGHNA, CDR2 YSLEER, per germline. CDR3 in DNA: TGCGCCAGCAGCCAAGATAGAGGTCCCTACGAGCAGTACTTC. It encodes CASSQDRGPYEQYF.

The rearrangement joins TRBV29-1 to TRBJ1-1; possible D gene TRBD1, 5 bases. CDR3 length equals 11 residues. Between the trimmed V and J ends, which lost 6 bases and 7 bases, there was a span of 12 bases. Looked up from germline, CDR1 is SQVTM and CDR2 is ANQGSEA. The CDR3 DNA follows: TGCAGCGTCGCTCCAGGGATTGAAGCTTTCTTT. The encoded protein is CSVAPGIEAFF.

The genes are TRBV9 and TRBJ2-7, with TRBD2 matching over 7 bases. Germline CDR1 reads SGDLS; CDR2 reads YYNGEE. With 4 bases clipped from V and 6 bases from J, the junction kept 13 bases outside the gene matches. The CDR3 has 15 amino acids. The CDR3 DNA is TGTGCCAGCAGCTTCGGAGGACTAGGGGTCGGCGAGCAGTACTTC. It yields the protein CASSFGGLGVGEQYF. Drawing the rest from reference TRBV9 and TRBJ2-7, the complete variable domain is DSGVTQTPKHLITATGQRVTLRCSPRSGDLSVYWYQQSLDQGLQFLIQYYNGEERAKGNILERFSAQQFPDLHSELNLSSLELGDSALYFCASSFGGLGVGEQYFGPGTRLTVT.

The chain has TRBV2 and TRBJ2-2; a weak D match, TRBD2 (5 bases). The germline V and J ends were trimmed by 5 bases and 3 bases, with 19 bases remaining between them. The CDR3 is 17 residues long. The germline gives CDR1 SNHLY, CDR2 FYNNEI. The CDR3 sequence: CASSRFRRGADTGELFF. The CDR3 nucleotides are TGTGCCAGCAGTAGGTTCCGACGGGGAGCCGACACCGGGGAGCTGTTTTTT.

This clone was counted a single time. Other nucleotide sequences from this sample produce the same CDR3. The rearrangement uses TRBV18 and TRBJ1-1; D is unresolved. Germline CDR1 reads KGHSH; CDR2 reads LQKENI. The germline V and J ends were trimmed by 2 bases and 0 bases, with 4 bases remaining between them. CDR3 length: 13 residues. The CDR3 region is CASSPGLNTEAFF. Here the CDR3 DNA reads TGTGCCAGCTCACCAGGGTTGAACACTGAAGCTTTCTTT.

This chain joins TRBV27 and TRBJ2-7; D is undetermined. V dropped 6 bases and J dropped 3 bases, with 6 bases sitting between them. The germline V gene encodes CDR1 MNHEY and CDR2 SMNVEV (reference sequence). This CDR3 spans 11 amino acids. CDR3 DNA sequence: TGTGCCAGCAGGGGCGGCTACGAGCAGTACTTC. Its protein is CASRGGYEQYF.

The chain is built from TRBV7-9 and TRBJ2-3; D might be TRBD1 or TRBD2, each matching 6 bases. Germline V gene sequence: CDR1 SEHNR, CDR2 FQNEAQ (reference sequence). The V end was cut by 4 bases, the J end by 8 bases, with 16 bases between. The CDR3 has 14 amino acids. The CDR3 loop is CASSSNGGLTTQYF. The CDR3 DNA follows: TGTGCCAGCAGCTCCAACGGGGGCCTCACTACGCAGTATTTT.

The chain has TRBV19 and TRBJ2-2, with D maybe TRBD1 (6 bases). Trimming took off 8 bases at V and 2 bases at J, with 12 bases between the two ends. The CDR3 is 14 amino acids. The germline V gene has CDR1 LNHDA and CDR2 SQIVND (reference sequence). The CDR3 sequence is CASDATGNTGELFF. CDR3 DNA: TGTGCCAGTGATGCGACAGGTAACACCGGGGAGCTGTTTTTT.

For this clone: The junction differs from germline at one of its ends, possibly a read error. Other DNA sequences in the sample encode the same CDR3. The chain links TRBV5-1 to TRBJ1-3; TRBD1 is a possible D gene (5 bases). The CDR3 totals 16 residues. Germline assignment: CDR1 SGHRS and CDR2 YFSETQ. The CDR3: CASSSPPQGEGNTIYF. CDR3 DNA sequence: TGCGCCAGCAGCTCCCCTCCCCAGGGCGAAGGAAACACCATATACTTT.

The chain joins TRBV5-1 to TRBJ2-7; 8 bases are shared with TRBD2. V was pared by 0 bases and J by 5 bases, with 7 bases of the junction left unmatched. Per the germline V gene, CDR1 is SGHRS and CDR2 is YFSETQ. This CDR3 has 15 amino acids. CDR3 in DNA: TGCGCCAGCAGCTTGGTGGCCGGGAGGGTCGACGAGCAGTACTTC. This translates into CASSLVAGRVDEQYF.

The V call is TRBV7-8, the J call TRBJ1-5; weak D call: TRBD1 (6 bases). CDR1 SGHVS and CDR2 FQNEAQ come from the germline V gene. V lost 5 bases and J 6 bases, leaving 17 bases between the germline ends. The CDR3 sequence is 15 residues long. CDR3 amino acids: CASSPTGLPGQPQHF. DNA for the CDR3: TGTGCCAGCAGCCCAACAGGGCTCCCCGGTCAGCCCCAGCATTTT. Complete variable domain (other parts from reference TRBV7-8 and TRBJ1-5): GAGVSQSPRYKVAKRGQDVALRCDPISGHVSLFWYQQALGQGPEFLTYFQNEAQLDKSGLPSDRFFAERPEGSVSTLKIQRTQQEDSAVYLCASSPTGLPGQPQHFGDGTRLSIL.

The chain couples TRBV18 to TRBJ1-1; D is uncertain. CDR1 and CDR2 (germline): KGHSH, LQKENI. V lost 1 base and J lost 4, with 19 bases in between. CDR3 size: 17 residues. The CDR3 spells CASSPLPQLGSGTEAFF. CDR3 in DNA: TGTGCCAGCTCACCACTCCCCCAGCTGGGGAGCGGCACTGAAGCTTTCTTT.

The V call is TRBV7-2, the J call TRBJ2-7; 13 bases line up with TRBD2. In germline, CDR1 is SGHTA, CDR2 FQGNSA. Germline trimming cut 5 bases from V and 4 bases from J; bases unmatched to any gene: 5. The CDR3 consists of 15 residues. CDR3 DNA sequence: TGTGCCAGCAGCCCAACTAGCGGGGGGGTATACGAGCAGTACTTC. Encoded protein: CASSPTSGGVYEQYF. The variable domain in full, with the rest retrieved from reference TRBV7-2 and TRBJ2-7, is GAGVSQSPSNKVTEKGKDVELRCDPISGHTALYWYRQSLGQGLEFLIYFQGNSAPDKSGLPSDRFSAERTGGSVSTLTIQRTQQEDSAVYLCASSPTSGGVYEQYFGPGTRLTVT.

The V and J genes are TRBV28 and TRBJ1-5; 10 bases line up with TRBD1. Looked up from germline, CDR1 is MDHEN and CDR2 is SYDVKM. The CDR3 extends over 15 amino acids. V lost 6 bases, J lost 11 bases, and 13 bases stayed unmatched. CDR3 DNA: TGTGCCAGCAGGGCCGGGACAGGGGCCGTCGGGACCCAGCATTTT. It codes for CASRAGTGAVGTQHF. The full variable domain, rest sourced from reference TRBV28 and TRBJ1-5, is DVKVTQSSRYLVKRTGEKVFLECVQDMDHENMFWYRQDPGLGLRLIYFSYDVKMKEKGDIPEGYSVSREKKERFSLILESASTNQTSMYLCASRAGTGAVGTQHFGDGTRLSIL.

The chain joins TRBV11-2 to TRBJ2-3; D is perhaps TRBD1 or TRBD2 (7 bases each). Germline lookup yields CDR1 SGHAT and CDR2 FQNNGV. V lost 5 bases and J lost 6, with 24 bases in between. The CDR3 spans 17 residues. The CDR3 DNA reads TGTGCCAGCAGCCAGCTCGCAGGGGGGGCTATCGTGGATACGCAGTATTTT. It yields the protein CASSQLAGGAIVDTQYF.

This clone occurred once. The J gene is TRBJ2-2, the V gene TRBV19, with 15 positions matching TRBD2. V shed 5 bases, J shed 5 bases, and the junction held 9 bases outside the gene matches. The germline V gene has CDR1 LNHDA and CDR2 SQIVND (reference sequence). CDR3 length: 18 residues. The CDR3 reads CASSGQLGLAGGTGELFF. The CDR3 DNA is TGTGCCAGTAGTGGACAGCTGGGACTAGCGGGAGGTACCGGGGAGCTGTTTTTT.

The chain couples TRBV11-3 to TRBJ2-7; tentative D call: TRBD1 (5 bases). The V end was cut by 5 bases, the J end by 2 bases, with 16 bases between. This CDR3 contains 15 residues. Germline V gene lookup returns CDR1 SGHNT and CDR2 YENEEA. Here the CDR3 reads CASSPTHQGTYEQYF. The CDR3 DNA reads as TGTGCCAGCAGCCCAACCCACCAGGGTACCTACGAGCAGTACTTC. Using reference TRBV11-3 and TRBJ2-7 for the parts outside the CDR3, the full variable domain is EAGVVQSPRYKIIEKKQPVAFWCNPISGHNTLYWYLQNLGQGPELLIRYENEEAVDDSQLPKDRFSAERLKGVDSTLKIQPAELGDSAVYLCASSPTHQGTYEQYFGPGTRLTVT.

The chain joins TRBV19 to TRBJ2-5; no clear D. TRBJ2-7 matches the DNA end more closely, so the J call is doubtful. This CDR3 contains 20 residues. From germline, CDR1 is LNHDA and CDR2 SQIVND (reference sequence). CDR3 nucleotide sequence: TGTGCCAGTAGTATCCCTTACCGAACCCAGCCGACCGCCAGCTCCTACGAGCAGTACTTC. It codes for CASSIPYRTQPTASSYEQYF.

The chain employs TRBV6-1 and TRBJ2-1; possible D gene TRBD1, 5 bases. V dropped 3 bases and J dropped 12 bases, with 12 bases sitting between them. There are 12 residues in the CDR3. Germline V lookup: CDR1 MNHNS, CDR2 SASEGT. The CDR3 is CASSEGPNGQFF. CDR3 nucleotide sequence: TGTGCCAGCAGTGAGGGGCCGAACGGGCAGTTCTTC.

The rearrangement joins TRBV15 to TRBJ2-1; D perhaps matches TRBD2 (6 bases). V gave up 2 bases and J gave up 8 bases, with 22 bases separating them. Germline CDR1 reads LNHNV; CDR2 reads YYDKDF (reference sequence). The CDR3 contains 17 residues. This CDR3 is CATSRKEGSIPLDEQFF. The CDR3 coding sequence is TGTGCCACCAGCAGAAAGGAGGGGTCAATCCCTTTAGATGAGCAGTTCTTC.

J is TRBJ1-1 and V is TRBV5-1, with D perhaps TRBD1 (5 bases). CDR1 is SGHRS, CDR2 YFSETQ, per germline. Deletions cut 1 base from V and 4 bases from J, with 8 bases between. The CDR3 length is 13 residues. CDR3 loop: CASSLFGGTEAFF. The CDR3 DNA reads TGCGCCAGCAGCTTGTTTGGGGGCACTGAAGCTTTCTTT.

This chain links TRBV7-2 with TRBJ2-7; 8 bases agree with TRBD1. The length of the CDR3 is 14 residues. V lost 7 bases and J lost 6; bases outside the gene matches: 11. Germline values: CDR1 SGHTA, CDR2 FQGNSA. CDR3 loop: CASTFPGGKGEQYF. Written as DNA, the CDR3 is TGTGCCAGCACCTTTCCAGGGGGCAAGGGCGAGCAGTACTTC.